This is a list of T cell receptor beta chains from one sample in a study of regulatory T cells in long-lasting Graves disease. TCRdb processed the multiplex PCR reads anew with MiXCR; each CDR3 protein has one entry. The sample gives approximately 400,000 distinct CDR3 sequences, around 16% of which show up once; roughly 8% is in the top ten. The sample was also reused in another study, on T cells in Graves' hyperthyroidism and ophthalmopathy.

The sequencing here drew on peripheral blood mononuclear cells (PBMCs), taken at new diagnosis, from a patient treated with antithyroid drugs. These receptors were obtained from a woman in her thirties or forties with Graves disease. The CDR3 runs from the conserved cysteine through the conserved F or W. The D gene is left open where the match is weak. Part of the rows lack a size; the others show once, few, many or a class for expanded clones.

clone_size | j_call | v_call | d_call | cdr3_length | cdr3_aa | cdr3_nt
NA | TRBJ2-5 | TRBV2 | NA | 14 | CASSGVGLQETQYF | TGTGCCAGCAGTGGGGTAGGGTTACAAGAGACCCAGTACTTC
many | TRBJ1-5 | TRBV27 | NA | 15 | CASGLQTGGDQPQHF | TGTGCCAGCGGCCTTCAAACGGGTGGCGATCAGCCCCAGCATTTT
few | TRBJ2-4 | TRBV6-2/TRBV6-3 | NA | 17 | CASSIRATFSGKNIQYF | TGTGCCAGCAGTATCCGGGCCACCTTTAGTGGCAAAAACATTCAGTACTTC
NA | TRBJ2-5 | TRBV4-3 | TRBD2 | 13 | CASRAGGTETQYF | TGCGCCAGCAGGGCGGGAGGAACAGAGACCCAGTACTTC
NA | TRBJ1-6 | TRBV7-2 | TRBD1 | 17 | CASSQLRSQGQGLPLHF | TGTGCCAGCAGCCAACTTAGATCACAGGGACAGGGTTTACCCCTCCACTTT
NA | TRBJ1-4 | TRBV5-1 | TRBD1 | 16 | CASSLGGQPVNEKLFF | TGCGCCAGCAGCTTGGGGGGACAGCCAGTTAATGAAAAACTGTTTTTT
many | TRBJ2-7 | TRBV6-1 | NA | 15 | CASRALREKLYEQYF | TGTGCCAGCAGAGCGCTCAGGGAAAAACTCTACGAGCAGTACTTC
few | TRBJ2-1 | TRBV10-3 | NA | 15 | CAISEPREYYNEQFF | TGTGCCATCAGTGAGCCGCGGGAATACTACAATGAGCAGTTCTTC
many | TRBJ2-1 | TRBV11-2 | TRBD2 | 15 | CASSLDASGRYEQFF | TGTGCCAGCAGCTTAGATGCTAGCGGGAGATATGAGCAGTTCTTC
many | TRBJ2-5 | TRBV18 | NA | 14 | CASSPPGRQETQYF | TGTGCCAGCTCACCACCTGGACGGCAAGAGACCCAGTACTTC
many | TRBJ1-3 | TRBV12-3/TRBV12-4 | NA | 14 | CASSTQVSGNTIYF | TGTGCCAGCAGTACACAGGTTTCTGGAAACACCATATATTTT
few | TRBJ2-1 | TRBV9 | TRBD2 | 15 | CASSVEAGAYNEQFF | TGTGCCAGCAGCGTAGAAGCGGGAGCCTACAATGAGCAGTTCTTC
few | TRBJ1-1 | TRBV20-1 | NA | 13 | CSAINRMNTEAFF | TGCAGTGCTATAAACAGGATGAACACTGAAGCTTTCTTT
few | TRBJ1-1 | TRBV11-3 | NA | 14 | CASSRSGTQTEAFF | TGTGCCAGCAGCCGGTCCGGGACACAGACTGAAGCTTTCTTT
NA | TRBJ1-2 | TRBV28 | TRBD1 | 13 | CASREDRGYGYTF | TGTGCCAGCCGAGAGGACAGGGGCTATGGCTACACCTTC
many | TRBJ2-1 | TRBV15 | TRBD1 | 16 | CATSRRGTGGSNEQFF | TGTGCCACCAGCAGACGTGGGACAGGGGGTTCCAATGAGCAGTTCTTC
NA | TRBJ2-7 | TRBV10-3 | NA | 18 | CAISPALSGGDHPGEQYF | TGTGCCATCAGTCCAGCTCTGTCAGGTGGGGACCACCCAGGGGAGCAGTACTTC
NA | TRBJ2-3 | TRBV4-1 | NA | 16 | CASRPFVGPSTDTQYF | TGCGCCAGCAGACCCTTCGTTGGACCGAGCACAGATACGCAGTATTTT
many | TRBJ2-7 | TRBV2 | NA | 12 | CASKRGSYEQYF | TGTGCCAGCAAACGGGGGTCCTACGAGCAGTACTTC
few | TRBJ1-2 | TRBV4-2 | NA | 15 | CASSQDYTGPYGYTF | TGTGCCAGCAGCCAAGATTACACAGGACCCTATGGCTACACCTTC
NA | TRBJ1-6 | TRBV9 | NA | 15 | CASSVGGQVDSPLHF | TGTGCCAGCAGCGTAGGTGGGCAGGTAGACTCACCCCTCCACTTT
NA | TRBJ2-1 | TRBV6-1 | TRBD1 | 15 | CASRLRQGLYNEQFF | TGTGCCAGCAGATTGCGACAGGGGCTATACAATGAGCAGTTCTTC
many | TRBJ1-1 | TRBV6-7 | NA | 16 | CASSYALSEGVTEAFF | TGTGCCAGCAGTTACGCCCTTTCGGAGGGAGTAACTGAAGCTTTCTTT
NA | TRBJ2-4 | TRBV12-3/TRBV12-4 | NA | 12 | CASSWDKNIRYF | TGTGCCAGCAGTTGGGACAAAAACATCCGGTACTTC
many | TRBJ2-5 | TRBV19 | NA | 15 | CASSIVPGGEETQYF | TGTGCCAGTAGTATAGTGCCCGGGGGTGAGGAGACCCAGTACTTC
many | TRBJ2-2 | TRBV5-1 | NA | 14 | CASSLVVQSGELFF | TGTGCCAGCAGCTTGGTAGTTCAGTCCGGGGAGCTGTTTTTT
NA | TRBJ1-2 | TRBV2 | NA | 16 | CASTAGGDTRVYGYTF | TGTGCCAGCACCGCCGGGGGGGACACACGAGTCTATGGCTACACCTTC
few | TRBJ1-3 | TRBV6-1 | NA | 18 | CASTPIEGIRRSGNTIYF | TGTGCCAGCACTCCGATCGAAGGAATTCGTAGGTCTGGAAACACCATATATTTT
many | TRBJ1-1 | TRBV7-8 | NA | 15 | CASSSALSGTAEAFF | TGTGCCAGCAGCTCCGCGCTCTCGGGGACTGCTGAAGCTTTCTTT
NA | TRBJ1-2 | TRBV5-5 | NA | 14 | CASSLGETTSGYTF | TGTGCCAGCAGCTTGGGGGAGACGACGAGCGGCTACACCTTC
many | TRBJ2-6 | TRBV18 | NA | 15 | CASSPPGSGANVLTF | TGTGCCAGCTCGCCTCCGGGCTCTGGGGCCAACGTCCTGACTTTC